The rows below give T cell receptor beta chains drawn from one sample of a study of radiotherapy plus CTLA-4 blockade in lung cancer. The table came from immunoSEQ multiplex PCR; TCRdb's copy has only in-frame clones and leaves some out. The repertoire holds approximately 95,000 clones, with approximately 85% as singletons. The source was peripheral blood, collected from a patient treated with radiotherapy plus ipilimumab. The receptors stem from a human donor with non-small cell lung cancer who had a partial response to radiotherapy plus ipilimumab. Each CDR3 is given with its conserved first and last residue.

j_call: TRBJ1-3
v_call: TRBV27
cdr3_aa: CASSPRGGSYGNTIYF

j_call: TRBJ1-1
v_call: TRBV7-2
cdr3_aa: CASSFQGAQPEAFF

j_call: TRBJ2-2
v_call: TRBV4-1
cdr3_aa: CASSQVASGTGELFF

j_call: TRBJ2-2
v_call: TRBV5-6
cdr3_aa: CASSLGLVGGELFF

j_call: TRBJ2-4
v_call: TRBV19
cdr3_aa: CASSIGRGNIQYF

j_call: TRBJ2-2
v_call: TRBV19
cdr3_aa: CASSIFQTGAGELFF

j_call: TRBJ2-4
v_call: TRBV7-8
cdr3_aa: CASSLDGIAKNIQYF

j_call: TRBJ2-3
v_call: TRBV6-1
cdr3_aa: CASRMGQGITDTQYF

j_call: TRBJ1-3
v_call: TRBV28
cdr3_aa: CASSRDSGNTIYF

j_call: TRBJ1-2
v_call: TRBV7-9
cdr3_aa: CASSRDSLYGYTF

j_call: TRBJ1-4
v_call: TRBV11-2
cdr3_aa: CASSRVPQGEKLFF

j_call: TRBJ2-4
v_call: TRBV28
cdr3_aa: CASSLIAMPKNIQYF

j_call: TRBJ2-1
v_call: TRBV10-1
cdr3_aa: CASSESGGVDNEQFF

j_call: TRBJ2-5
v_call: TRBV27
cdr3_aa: CASSFAGRQETQYF

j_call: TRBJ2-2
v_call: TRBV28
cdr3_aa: CANTGGGFDTGELFF

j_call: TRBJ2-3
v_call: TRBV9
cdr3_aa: CASSGGQGAGDTQYF

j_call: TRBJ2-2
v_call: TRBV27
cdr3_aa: CASSPRGGSGVTGELFF

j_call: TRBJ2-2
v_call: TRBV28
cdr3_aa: CASNGRRETGELFF

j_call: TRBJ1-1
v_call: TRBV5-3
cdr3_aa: CARSSTRGNTEAFF

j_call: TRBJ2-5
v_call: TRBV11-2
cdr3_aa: CASSLDHGREETQYF

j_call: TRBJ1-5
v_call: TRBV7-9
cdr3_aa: CASSLAKQGGQPQHF

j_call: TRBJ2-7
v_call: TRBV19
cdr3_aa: CATGQGREQYF

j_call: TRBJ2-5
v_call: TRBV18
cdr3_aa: CASSPGLAGEETQYF

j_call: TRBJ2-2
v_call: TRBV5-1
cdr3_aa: CASSADRGYTGELFF

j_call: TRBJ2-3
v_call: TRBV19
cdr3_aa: CASSQYRTGGTQYF

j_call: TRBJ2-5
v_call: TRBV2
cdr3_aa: CASSGTEQETQYF

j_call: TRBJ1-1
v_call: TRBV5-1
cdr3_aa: CASSAGHRGQDTEAFF

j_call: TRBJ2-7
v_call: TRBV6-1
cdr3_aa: CATSDSRRADYEQYF

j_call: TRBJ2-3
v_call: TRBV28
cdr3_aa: CASTPSSGMGDTQYF

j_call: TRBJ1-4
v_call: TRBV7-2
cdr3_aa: CASSVRDRSEKLFF

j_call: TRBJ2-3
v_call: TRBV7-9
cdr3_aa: CASSLSDSTDTQYF

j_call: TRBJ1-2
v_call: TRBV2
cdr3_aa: CASTPEALGGYTF

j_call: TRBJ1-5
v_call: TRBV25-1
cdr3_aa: CASRPTGNQPQHF

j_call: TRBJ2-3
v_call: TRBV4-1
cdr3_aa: CASSQDPPSGLTDTQYF

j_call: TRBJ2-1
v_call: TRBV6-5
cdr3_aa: CASSYSSSGMYNEQFF

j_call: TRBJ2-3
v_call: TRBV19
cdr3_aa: CASRDVAASGSTDTQYF

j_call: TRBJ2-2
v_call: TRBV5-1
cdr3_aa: CASSLSSGRANTGELFF

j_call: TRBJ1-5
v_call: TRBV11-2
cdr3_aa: CASSLGTGLGNQPQHF

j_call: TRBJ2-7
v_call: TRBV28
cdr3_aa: CASSLGASGVSSYEQYF

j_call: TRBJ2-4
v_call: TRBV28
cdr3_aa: CASSFLGIGGAKNIQYF

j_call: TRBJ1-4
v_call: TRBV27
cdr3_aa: CASSSPGQGAILFEKLFF

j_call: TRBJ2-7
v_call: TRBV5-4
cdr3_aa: CASSQQGGSYEQYF

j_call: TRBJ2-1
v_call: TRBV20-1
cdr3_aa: CSAPSNEQFF

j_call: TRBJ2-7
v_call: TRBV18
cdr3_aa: CASSPREGPYEQYF

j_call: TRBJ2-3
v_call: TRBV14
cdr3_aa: CASSQKVAGGRRTQYF

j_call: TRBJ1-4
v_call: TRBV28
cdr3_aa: CASTIAGAGGLGTNEKLFF

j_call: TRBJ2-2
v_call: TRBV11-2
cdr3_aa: CASSLDLTSHPGGLFF

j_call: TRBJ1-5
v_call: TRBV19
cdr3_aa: CASSIRVSNQPQHF

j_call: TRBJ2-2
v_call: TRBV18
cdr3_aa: CASSPPGAVTNTGELFF

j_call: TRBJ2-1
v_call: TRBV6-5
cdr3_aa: CASTLGNEQFF

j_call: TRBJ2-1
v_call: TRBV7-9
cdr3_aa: CASTLPGQKRNEQFF

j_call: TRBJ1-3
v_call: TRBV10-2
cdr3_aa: CATLSGTSSGNTIYF

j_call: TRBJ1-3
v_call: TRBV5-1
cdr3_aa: CASSGDSSSGNTIYF

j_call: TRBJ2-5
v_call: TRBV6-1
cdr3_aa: CASSETYSRQWETQYF

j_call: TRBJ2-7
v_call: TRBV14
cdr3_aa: CASSLPTREQYF